Listed here is a single T cell receptor (beta chain). This clone came up a few times. Its antigen remains undetermined. Base qualities are not provided; no much larger clone lies one nucleotide away. This record belongs to a study of blood T cell repertoires in COVID-19 (dated by TCRdb to the early 2020s). As for the study more broadly: Samples covering the acute and convalescent phases of COVID-19 were provided by collaborators in the United States, Italy and Spain. The prospective study material was composed of cDNA or gDNA derived from T cells, B-cell-depleted T cells, or PBMCs. Deeply sampled blood TCRbeta repertoires from subjects exposed to, actively infected with, or recovered from COVID-19 were included in the dataset. A freely available public database, intended as a resource for researchers studying the immune response to SARS-CoV-2, is where the repertoires were released. The samples were drawn from two sources: the first 160 participants of the ongoing ImmuneRACE study, and 1,000 to 1,500 subjects contributed by 6 global collaborators. A de-identified subject ID, COVID-19 status, age in years and sex were almost always included in the sample metadata. HLA class I and class II types, where available, came from metadata supplied by the sample provider rather than from assay-based typing.

In Seattle, one collaborating source enrolled patients while the infection was active and tracked those patients longitudinally over the course of disease. Whole blood was collected in K2EDTA tubes by collaborating institutions according to the institutions' own protocols. For TCRbeta analysis, collaborator samples were shipped as frozen whole blood, as isolated PBMCs, or as DNA extracted from either sample type. The immunoSEQ Assay, a bias-controlled multiplex PCR, was used to amplify TCRbeta CDR3 regions from genomic DNA. The original methods were these. The number of nucleated cells in each sample was estimated from the amplification of reference gene primers within the assay. Sequence reads were collapsed and filtered to measure the absolute abundance of every unique TCRbeta CDR3 rearrangement. For each sample, productive Simpson clonality was calculated by taking the square root of Simpson's diversity index across productive rearrangements. The table comes from immuneACCESS by way of TCRdb, which keeps in-frame sequences with V and J called. Part of the clones is missing from these tables; in studies checked, under half for an unresolved V gene and the rest for unknown reasons. V and J calls and clone size are as listed in that table; D and trimming were resolved from the DNA. Counted in this sample were approximately 320,000 clones; roughly 90% of them appeared once. Approximately 12% of the sample rests with the top ten.

What the work shows at the level of the full study, not this receptor alone: The quantity of clinical and demographic metadata differed by source and by participant and was supplied without curation.

Measured from the cysteine to the phenylalanine, the CDR3 is 15 residues long. Solely the CDR3 DNA is kept, with 45 bases framed from the first base. Taken from the germline V gene (reference sequence), the CDR1 and CDR2 loops are SEHNR and FQNEAQ. V is trimmed back by 2 bases and J by 4 bases, and the junction contains 6 bases that no gene match accounts for. This receptor was identified in a woman aged 25 to 39 with COVID-19, enrolled during active disease. Sequences were obtained from peripheral blood. The chain employs TRBV7-9 and TRBJ2-3, with TRBD2 matching 7 junction bases. The DNA sequence is TGTGCCAGCAGCTTATTGGGGGGGAGTGCAGATACGCAGTATTTT. Its product reads: CASSLLGGSADTQYF.